Shown below are 25 T cell receptor beta chains from a single sample sequenced in a study of T cell responses to AZD1222 COVID-19 vaccine. Sequenced by immunoSEQ multiplex PCR; TCRdb stores in-frame clones only, minus some. The sample includes about 140,000 clones. The material sequenced was peripheral blood. The receptors shown here come from an adult in good health.

CDR3 bases: TGTGCCAGCAGCGACCCCACCGGGACAGGGGGCGATTCACCCCTCCACTTT. Translated: CASSDPTGTGGDSPLHF. This chain joins TRBV2 and TRBJ1-6; 12 bases are shared with TRBD1. With 6 bases clipped from V and 8 bases from J, the junction kept 11 bases outside the gene matches. Germline V gene lookup returns CDR1 SNHLY and CDR2 FYNNEI. The CDR3 totals 17 residues.

This chain uses TRBV29-1 with TRBJ1-1, with TRBD1 as a possible D gene (6 bases). Germline values: CDR1 SQVTM, CDR2 ANQGSEA. V was cut by 3 bases and J by 11 bases, with 19 bases left in between. CDR3 length: 13 amino acids. CDR3 nucleotide sequence: TGCAGCGTTGATCCCGGGAACACAGGGAGTGCTTTCTTT. Protein: CSVDPGNTGSAFF.

V gene TRBV5-4 combines with J gene TRBJ1-3; a possible D gene is TRBD1 (5 bases). CDR1 is SGHNT, CDR2 YYREEE, per germline (reference sequence). V was shortened by 4 bases and J by 0 bases, with 14 bases between the two germline ends. The CDR3 consists of 16 residues. In DNA form, the CDR3 reads TGTGCCAGCAGCCCGGGTGGGGCCAACTCTGGAAACACCATATATTTT. Protein product: CASSPGGANSGNTIYF.

The chain links TRBV11-2 to TRBJ2-1, with D perhaps being TRBD1 or TRBD2 (6 bases each). V gave up 2 bases and J gave up 2 bases, with 10 bases separating them. This CDR3 has 15 amino acids. Germline V gene lookup returns CDR1 SGHAT and CDR2 FQNNGV. DNA of the CDR3: TGTGCCAGCAGCTTATACAGGGAGGCCTACAATGAGCAGTTCTTC. Its protein product is CASSLYREAYNEQFF.

This chain links TRBV6-2 or TRBV6-3 with TRBJ1-4; 8 bases align to TRBD1. The germline V gene has CDR1 MNHEY and CDR2 SVGEGT. Trimming took 5 bases from V and 8 from J; bases not matched to a gene: 10. The CDR3 totals 15 residues. CDR3 in amino acids: CASSPQGASGEKLFF. CDR3 sequence (DNA): TGTGCCAGCAGTCCCCAGGGGGCAAGTGGCGAAAAACTGTTTTTT.

The chain is built from TRBV5-4 and TRBJ2-1; D may match TRBD1 or TRBD2 (5 bases each). Germline CDR1 SGHNT, CDR2 YYREEE (reference sequence). CDR3 length: 15 residues. Trimming took 4 bases from V and 8 from J, leaving 19 bases between them. In nucleotides, the CDR3 is TGTGCCAGCAGCAAAACCGGGACCTCAATCGATGAGCAGTTCTTC. Translating gives CASSKTGTSIDEQFF.

The chain uses TRBV4-2 and TRBJ2-5; D is perhaps TRBD2 (6 bases). This CDR3 contains 13 residues. Per the germline V gene, CDR1 is LGHNA and CDR2 is YNFKEQ. Trimming stripped 0 bases from V and 5 bases from J, with 7 bases between. CDR3 region: CASSQDGGETQYF. As DNA, the CDR3 is TGTGCCAGCAGCCAAGACGGAGGGGAGACCCAGTACTTC.

The chain employs TRBV6-1 and TRBJ1-1; no definite D call. There are 13 residues in the CDR3. Germline V gene sequence: CDR1 MNHNS, CDR2 SASEGT. The V gene lost 3 bases and the J gene lost 11 bases, with 16 bases spanning the gap. The CDR3 coding sequence is TGTGCCAGCAGTGAGAATATAGTGGGGATGGCTTTCTTT. Translated, it gives CASSENIVGMAFF.

The chain joins TRBV3-1 (or the pseudogene TRBV3-2) to TRBJ2-5, with TRBD1 matching over 10 bases. Germline V gives CDR1 LGHDT, CDR2 YNNKEL (reference sequence). The CDR3 is made up of 16 amino acids. V lost 3 bases to trimming and J lost 1 base; unmatched junction nucleotides: 5. The DNA of the CDR3 is TGTGCCAGCAGCCACCGGGACAGGGGAACCCAAGAGACCCAGTACTTC. This translates into CASSHRDRGTQETQYF.

This chain uses TRBV4-1 with TRBJ2-7, with D possibly matching TRBD1 (6 bases). V was cut by 1 base and J by 1 base, with 8 bases left in between. The CDR3 is 14 residues long. Germline V gene data show CDR1 as MGHRA and CDR2 as YSYEKL. In DNA, the CDR3 is TGCGCCAGCAGCCAAGTGCAGGGGTCCTACGAGCAGTACTTC. This translates into CASSQVQGSYEQYF.

The gene calls are TRBV18 and TRBJ1-2, with unresolved D. V gave up 2 bases and J gave up 6 bases, with 13 bases separating them. CDR1 is KGHSH and CDR2 is LQKENI in the germline V gene. This CDR3 is 14 amino acids long. The CDR3 bases are TGTGCCAGCTCACCAGGAGTTTGGGTTGATGGCTACACCTTC. It codes for CASSPGVWVDGYTF.

The rearrangement links TRBV7-6 to TRBJ2-5; D is ambiguous. The V gene lost 5 bases and the J gene lost 5 bases, with 12 bases spanning the gap. Germline CDR1 and CDR2: SGHVS and FNYEAQ. This CDR3 comprises 13 residues. CDR3 amino acids: CASSPLTEETQYF. The CDR3 nucleotides are TGTGCCAGCAGCCCGTTGACGGAGGAGACCCAGTACTTC.

The J gene is TRBJ2-5, the V gene TRBV7-7; 8 positions match TRBD2. This CDR3 has 16 amino acids. The ends lost 1 base at V and 4 bases at J; junction bases unmatched: 8. Germline CDR1 reads SSHAT; CDR2 reads FNYEAQ (reference sequence). CDR3 protein: CASSLGGGGPPETQYF. The CDR3 DNA reads as TGTGCCAGCAGCTTAGGCGGCGGGGGGCCCCCAGAGACCCAGTACTTC.

V is TRBV5-1 and J is TRBJ1-1; D unresolved. Per the germline V gene, CDR1 is SGHRS and CDR2 is YFSETQ. The CDR3 contains 15 residues. Trimming took off 4 bases at V and 4 bases at J, with 17 bases between the two ends. The DNA for the CDR3 is TGCGCCAGCAGCAAAGACCAGAGCGGCGCCACTGAAGCTTTCTTT. Protein: CASSKDQSGATEAFF.

V and J are TRBV5-4 and TRBJ2-3; 7 bases agree with TRBD1. The CDR3 totals 18 residues. Germline-derived CDR1 and CDR2 are SGHNT and YYREEE (reference sequence). V shed 2 bases, J shed 1 base, and the junction held 13 bases outside the gene matches. As DNA, the CDR3 is TGTGCCAGCAGCTTCAGGACAGGAGTTTTCCCAGGCACAGATACGCAGTATTTT. It codes for CASSFRTGVFPGTDTQYF.

The chain couples TRBV7-9 to TRBJ1-2, with 11 bases aligning to TRBD1. Germline V CDR1 and CDR2: SEHNR, FQNEAQ (reference sequence). This CDR3 has 16 residues. Losses at the gene ends were 5 bases for V and 1 base for J; bases not matched to a gene: 6. The chain's CDR3 is CASSPGTGGFNYGYTF. Here the CDR3 DNA reads TGTGCCAGCAGCCCCGGGACAGGGGGTTTTAACTATGGCTACACCTTC.

The chain uses TRBV24-1 and TRBJ2-7; D is possibly TRBD1 or TRBD2 (5 bases each). V was clipped by 3 bases and J by 6 bases, with 11 bases between them. Germline V gene sequence: CDR1 KGHDR, CDR2 SFDVKD. The CDR3 consists of 13 residues. The CDR3 protein is CATSDPGRPEQYF. CDR3 DNA sequence: TGTGCCACCAGTGATCCGGGACGCCCCGAGCAGTACTTC.

CDR3 residues: CASSSDDQPQHF. CDR3 bases: TGTGCCAGCAGTTCCGATGATCAGCCCCAGCATTTT. The chain is built from TRBV6-5 and TRBJ1-5; D gene ambiguous. CDR1 is MNHEY, CDR2 SVGAGI, per germline. The CDR3 is made up of 12 amino acids. With 4 bases removed from V and 5 bases from J, the gap between germline ends came to 6 bases.

This rearrangement joins TRBV6-5 to TRBJ2-7, with 11 bases that match TRBD1. This CDR3 contains 16 residues. Trimming took 2 bases from V and 2 from J; bases not matched to a gene: 5. Germline V gene lookup returns CDR1 MNHEY and CDR2 SVGAGI. CDR3 DNA: TGTGCCAGCAGTTACGCCGGGACAGGGGGTGCCTACGAGCAGTACTTC. This translates into CASSYAGTGGAYEQYF.

This chain links TRBV2 with TRBJ1-6; TRBD1 agrees at 8 bases. CDR3 length equals 17 residues. Trimming cost V 1 base and J 9 bases; bases outside gene matches: 11. Per germline, CDR1 SNHLY and CDR2 FYNNEI. The CDR3 loop reads CASSEGGLTGGSSPLHF. CDR3 bases: TGTGCCAGCAGTGAAGGAGGGCTAACAGGGGGATCTTCACCCCTCCACTTT.

The rearrangement uses TRBV4-2 and TRBJ2-7; 10 bases are shared with TRBD2. CDR3 length equals 16 residues. Germline V gives CDR1 LGHNA, CDR2 YNFKEQ. J lost 2 bases, V lost 1 base, and 5 bases had no gene match. The CDR3 protein is CASSQGASGGAYEQYF. The CDR3 coding sequence is TGTGCCAGCAGCCAAGGGGCCAGCGGGGGGGCCTACGAGCAGTACTTC.

The chain joins TRBV24-1 to TRBJ1-2; 7 bases are shared with TRBD1. Germline V gives CDR1 KGHDR, CDR2 SFDVKD. The CDR3 covers 13 residues. J was trimmed by 8 bases and V by 10 bases; bases with no gene match: 12. CDR3 DNA: TGTGCCACTTCAGGGGGTCGGGGACTCGGCTACACCTTC. Protein sequence: CATSGGRGLGYTF.

This CDR3 reads CASRTGLLETQYF. The CDR3 bases are TGTGCCAGTCGGACAGGGCTATTGGAGACCCAGTACTTC. The rearrangement joins TRBV18 to TRBJ2-5; 8 positions match TRBD1. The CDR3 covers 13 residues. Germline V lookup: CDR1 KGHSH, CDR2 LQKENI. Losses at the gene ends were 9 bases for V and 5 bases for J; bases not matched to a gene: 8.

V gene TRBV6-1 combines with J gene TRBJ1-2, with TRBD1 identical over 8 bases. This CDR3 spans 14 amino acids. J gave up 3 bases and V 3 bases, and 3 bases lay outside the gene matches. Germline V gene sequence: CDR1 MNHNS, CDR2 SASEGT. The CDR3 protein is CASSDRGLYYGYTF. DNA for the CDR3: TGTGCCAGCAGTGACAGGGGGCTCTACTATGGCTACACCTTC.

J is TRBJ2-2 and V is TRBV3-1 (or the pseudogene TRBV3-2); D uncertain. This CDR3 spans 12 amino acids. V was clipped by 6 bases and J by 3 bases, with 5 bases between them. Per the germline V gene, CDR1 is LGHDT and CDR2 is YNNKEL (reference sequence). The CDR3, as DNA: TGTGCCAGCAGTCTTTACACCGGGGAGCTGTTTTTT. Amino acid sequence: CASSLYTGELFF.